The 25 T cell receptor beta chains below come from one sample, sequenced in a study of persistence of HIV-infected CD4 T cells (dated by TCRdb to the early 2020s). The immunoSEQ hsTCRB assay version 4, run in survey mode, was used to sequence TCRbeta repertoires from genomic DNA. This immuneACCESS table, as held by TCRdb, lists in-frame sequences with V and J called but not all clones. Of the missing ones, under half trace to an unresolved V gene in checked studies; the others have no known cause. For this sample there are 35,000 to 45,000 clones; more than 75% appear just once. The ten largest clones add up to 5% to 6.5% of the sample. These receptors' targets are unknown. Explained via the paper, the treatment or condition label denotes: suppressive antiretroviral therapy. A pool of overlapping HIV-1 Gag 15-mer peptides, at approximately 0.95 ug per peptide per mL, was used to stimulate the cells. Memory populations depleted of antigen-responding cells were obtained by sorting nonresponding CD40L-negative CD69-negative CD45RO-high memory CD4+ T cells.

The source material was cultured CD4+ T cells from PBMCs, sampled from a patient who received antiretroviral therapy. Read against the paper, the sample's cell subset or site label means: CD40L-CD69- CD45RO-high memory CD4 T cells not responding to Gag peptides. Every receptor here comes from an adult with HIV. The donor label of this sample is uncertain.

This sequence joins TRBV5-5 and TRBJ2-3; 10 bases agree with TRBD1. The CDR3 has 14 amino acids. Germline V gene lookup returns CDR1 SGHKS and CDR2 YYEKEE (reference sequence). V lost 4 bases to trimming and J lost 7 bases; unmatched junction nucleotides: 6. The CDR3 loop is CASSPGTGVNTQYF. In DNA form, the CDR3 reads TGTGCCAGCAGCCCCGGGACAGGGGTAAATACGCAGTATTTT. The whole variable domain, remainder taken from reference TRBV5-5 and TRBJ2-3, is DAGVTQSPTHLIKTRGQQVTLRCSPISGHKSVSWYQQVLGQGPQFIFQYYEKEERGRGNFPDRFSARQFPNYSSELNVNALLLGDSALYLCASSPGTGVNTQYFGPGTRLTVL.

This rearrangement joins TRBV2 to TRBJ1-2; D is possibly TRBD1 (5 bases). V was cut by 3 bases and J by 5 bases, with 13 bases left in between. Germline lookup yields CDR1 SNHLY and CDR2 FYNNEI. This CDR3 is built from 14 residues. Here the CDR3 DNA reads TGTGCCAGCAGTGATCCGGGGGAACCTTATGGCTACACCTTC. As protein: CASSDPGEPYGYTF.

The V and J genes are TRBV12-3 or TRBV12-4 and TRBJ1-5; D is undetermined. Trimming shortened V by 3 bases and J by 5 bases, and 5 bases separated the two germline ends. This CDR3 contains 12 residues. CDR3 DNA: TGTGCCAGCAGTTTTTCGGATCAGCCCCAGCATTTT. This gives the protein CASSFSDQPQHF.

This clone was seen a single time. The rearrangement joins TRBV11-1 to TRBJ2-7; 9 bases are a match to TRBD2. The trim removed 7 bases at V and 3 bases at J, leaving 13 bases unmatched. The CDR3 is 16 residues long. Germline CDR1 and CDR2: SGHAT and FQDESV (reference sequence). The CDR3, as DNA: TGTGCCAGCACCCCGGGGGCTAGCGGGGACATCTACGAGCAGTACTTC. Encoded protein: CASTPGASGDIYEQYF. Using reference TRBV11-1 and TRBJ2-7 for the parts outside the CDR3, the full variable domain is EAEVAQSPRYKITEKSQAVAFWCDPISGHATLYWYRQILGQGPELLVQFQDESVVDDSQLPKDRFSAERLKGVDSTLKIQPAELGDSAMYLCASTPGASGDIYEQYFGPGTRLTVT.

The rearrangement uses TRBV15 and TRBJ1-4; D gene uncertain. With 2 bases removed from V and 8 bases from J, the gap between germline ends came to 18 bases. The V gene's germline CDR1 is LNHNV and CDR2 YYDKDF (reference sequence). CDR3 length: 16 amino acids. The CDR3 is CATSRPMDPQEEKLFF. DNA for the CDR3: TGTGCCACCAGCAGACCAATGGACCCGCAGGAAGAAAAACTGTTTTTT. Full variable domain (missing parts from reference TRBV15 and TRBJ1-4): DAMVIQNPRYQVTQFGKPVTLSCSQTLNHNVMYWYQQKSSQAPKLLFHYYDKDFNNEADTPDNFQSRRPNTSFCFLDIRSPGLGDTAMYLCATSRPMDPQEEKLFFGSGTQLSVL.

The chain uses TRBV7-8 and TRBJ1-4; 7 bases match TRBD1. CDR3 length: 15 residues. In germline, CDR1 is SGHVS, CDR2 FQNEAQ. With 5 bases clipped from V and 4 bases from J, the junction kept 7 bases outside the gene matches. The CDR3 here is CASSITRDSNEKLFF. Written as DNA, the CDR3 is TGTGCCAGCAGCATTACCCGGGACAGTAATGAAAAACTGTTTTTT.

The table lists this clone with a count of one. V usage is TRBV11-3 and J usage is TRBJ2-7, with D hard to call. The CDR3 length is 14 residues. Germline-derived CDR1 and CDR2 are SGHNT and YENEEA. Trimming stripped 5 bases from V and 2 bases from J, with 13 bases between. The DNA of the CDR3 is TGTGCCAGCAGCCCGGGTTTAAGTCCCTACGAGCAGTACTTC. This gives the protein CASSPGLSPYEQYF.

This clone was recorded only once. This chain links TRBV5-1 with TRBJ1-4; weak D call: TRBD1 (5 bases). The CDR3 loop spans 15 amino acids. CDR1 is SGHRS, CDR2 YFSETQ, per germline. V lost 0 bases and J lost 8, with 14 bases in between. CDR3 in amino acids: CASSLDSGLGEKLFF. CDR3 in DNA: TGCGCCAGCAGCTTGGATTCAGGGTTGGGCGAAAAACTGTTTTTT.

The chain recombines TRBV5-1 with TRBJ1-1; tentative D call: TRBD1 (5 bases). Trimming shortened V by 4 bases and J by 1 base, and 11 bases separated the two germline ends. CDR1 and CDR2 (germline): SGHRS, YFSETQ. The length of the CDR3 is 14 residues. This chain's CDR3 is CASSAWGENTEAFF. The DNA for the CDR3 is TGCGCCAGCAGCGCCTGGGGGGAGAACACTGAAGCTTTCTTT.

The chain is built from TRBV9 and TRBJ1-2, with TRBD1 matching 9 bases. CDR3 length: 18 residues. From germline, CDR1 is SGDLS and CDR2 YYNGEE. The ends lost 3 bases at V and 7 bases at J; junction bases unmatched: 19. The CDR3 nucleotides are TGTGCCAGCAGCGCCGACGGGGGACAGGGCTACCGGGCGGCTGGCTACACCTTC. Its translation is CASSADGGQGYRAAGYTF.

J is TRBJ1-1 and V is TRBV5-1, with a tentative D call TRBD1 (5 bases). CDR1 and CDR2 (germline): SGHRS, YFSETQ. The CDR3 length is 14 residues. V dropped 4 bases and J dropped 1 base, with 11 bases sitting between them. The CDR3, as DNA: TGCGCCAGCAGCCGGGACGGATCGAACACTGAAGCTTTCTTT. Translating it yields CASSRDGSNTEAFF.

This clone was seen only once. The rearrangement uses TRBV5-3 and TRBJ1-4; 9 nucleotides match TRBD1. TRBV5-3 is flagged as an ORF with uncertain function. V shed 4 bases and J 7 bases; nucleotides not matched to a gene: 11. The CDR3 has 16 amino acids. The CDR3 sequence is CARSHFRTGESEKLFF. In nucleotides, the CDR3 is TGTGCCAGAAGCCATTTCCGGACAGGGGAAAGTGAAAAACTGTTTTTT.

This clone occurred once. The chain couples TRBV6-5 to TRBJ1-2, with D perhaps TRBD1 (6 bases). V lost 5 bases and J 5 bases, leaving 18 bases between the germline ends. CDR1 MNHEY and CDR2 SVGAGI come from the germline V gene. The CDR3 length is 15 residues. DNA of the CDR3: TGTGCCAGCAGTAGACGGGACACAAGAGGGTATGGCTACACCTTC. This codes for CASSRRDTRGYGYTF.

The chain carries TRBV7-3 and TRBJ2-1; the D is unclear. Germline V gives CDR1 SGHTA, CDR2 FQGTGA. The germline V and J ends were trimmed by 2 bases and 10 bases, with 9 bases remaining between them. The CDR3 has 12 amino acids. The CDR3 region is CASSLYSGEQFF. Here the CDR3 DNA reads TGTGCCAGCAGCTTATACAGTGGGGAGCAGTTCTTC.

The gene calls are TRBV7-9 and TRBJ2-1; D gene uncertain. Germline V gene data show CDR1 as SEHNR and CDR2 as FQNEAQ (reference sequence). The CDR3 sequence is 15 residues long. V lost 1 base, J lost 5 bases, and 12 bases lay in between. For the CDR3, the DNA is TGTGCCAGCAGCTTAGGAGCTCGCAAAAACAATGAGCAGTTCTTC. Protein sequence: CASSLGARKNNEQFF. The full variable domain, with the rest looked up from reference TRBV7-9 and TRBJ2-1, is DTGVSQNPRHKITKRGQNVTFRCDPISEHNRLYWYRQTLGQGPEFLTYFQNEAQLEKSRLLSDRFSAERPKGSFSTLEIQRTEQGDSAMYLCASSLGARKNNEQFFGPGTRLTVL.

The gene calls are TRBV9 and TRBJ1-2, with 10 nucleotides matching TRBD1. V lost 3 bases, J lost 0 bases, and 2 bases stayed unmatched. The CDR3 runs to 15 residues. Germline V gene data show CDR1 as SGDLS and CDR2 as YYNGEE. CDR3 protein: CASSGQGATNYGYTF. The CDR3 DNA is TGTGCCAGCAGCGGACAGGGGGCGACTAACTATGGCTACACCTTC.

Details on this clone: The sample carries other DNA sequences with the same CDR3. This chain joins TRBV6-5 and TRBJ2-1; perhaps D is TRBD1 or TRBD2 (5 bases each). V was pared by 9 bases and J by 4 bases, with 16 bases between. The CDR3 contains 14 residues. The germline CDR1 and CDR2 sequences are MNHEY and SVGAGI. CDR3 bases: TGTGCCAGTAGGGGAGTGCCCCCTTACAATGAGCAGTTCTTC. Its translation: CASRGVPPYNEQFF.

This chain links TRBV2 with TRBJ1-5, with D possibly matching TRBD1 (5 bases). The V gene lost 6 bases and the J gene lost 7 bases, with 13 bases spanning the gap. The CDR3 spans 13 residues. Germline CDR1 is SNHLY and CDR2 is FYNNEI. CDR3 amino acids: CASSREGMQPQHF. CDR3 coding DNA: TGTGCCAGCAGCCGAGAGGGGATGCAGCCCCAGCATTTT.

The V call is TRBV5-4, the J call TRBJ1-2, with a weak D call TRBD1 (6 bases). The germline V and J ends were trimmed by 0 bases and 5 bases, with 11 bases remaining between them. This CDR3 region has 14 residues. CDR1 and CDR2 from the germline V gene are SGHNT and YYREEE (reference sequence). The CDR3 spells CASSLGDTRYGYTF. The DNA of the CDR3 is TGTGCCAGCAGCTTGGGGGACACACGATATGGCTACACCTTC.

The V gene is TRBV2, the J gene TRBJ1-2; D gene unclear. CDR3 size: 14 residues. V gave up 4 bases and J gave up 9 bases, with 18 bases separating them. CDR1 and CDR2 (germline): SNHLY, FYNNEI. CDR3 region: CASSANDNVGRYTF. The CDR3 nucleotides read TGTGCCAGCAGTGCTAACGACAACGTCGGTCGCTACACCTTC.

This chain joins TRBV7-9 and TRBJ1-6, with D hard to call. Trimming removed 1 base at V and 14 bases at J, with 15 bases between. This CDR3 spans 14 amino acids. Germline V gene lookup returns CDR1 SEHNR and CDR2 FQNEAQ (reference sequence). This chain's CDR3 is CASSLGYQVNALHF. The CDR3 DNA is TGTGCCAGCAGCTTAGGGTACCAAGTGAATGCCCTCCACTTT.

The chain uses TRBV7-9 and TRBJ2-2; D is ambiguous. There are 13 residues in the CDR3. Germline CDR1 reads SEHNR; CDR2 reads FQNEAQ (reference sequence). V was shortened by 2 bases and J by 5 bases, with 6 bases between the two germline ends. The CDR3 nucleotides are TGTGCCAGCAGCTTATATTCGACCGGGGAGCTGTTTTTT. It translates to CASSLYSTGELFF. The full variable domain, with the rest looked up from reference TRBV7-9 and TRBJ2-2, is DTGVSQNPRHKITKRGQNVTFRCDPISEHNRLYWYRQTLGQGPEFLTYFQNEAQLEKSRLLSDRFSAERPKGSFSTLEIQRTEQGDSAMYLCASSLYSTGELFFGEGSRLTVL.

The CDR3 DNA reads as TGTGCCAGCAGCGACTCACAGCGTTACTCTGGAAACACCATATATTTT. Protein product: CASSDSQRYSGNTIYF. This chain joins TRBV7-8 and TRBJ1-3; D is undetermined. The germline V gene encodes CDR1 SGHVS and CDR2 FQNEAQ. The CDR3 sequence is 16 residues long. The V end lost 5 bases, the J end lost 0 bases, and 14 bases lay between the germline ends.

This clone has just one count. V is TRBV14 and J is TRBJ2-3; D remains ambiguous. The CDR3 loop spans 13 amino acids. Trimming stripped 1 base from V and 3 bases from J, with 5 bases between. CDR1 SGHDN and CDR2 FVKESK come from the germline V gene. The CDR3 sequence: CASSQVGTDTQYF. The CDR3 DNA reads TGTGCCAGCAGCCAAGTTGGTACAGATACGCAGTATTTT.

V usage is TRBV7-6 and J usage is TRBJ2-7; D perhaps matches TRBD2 (5 bases). The CDR3 is 14 amino acids. The V gene lost 6 bases and the J gene lost 0 bases, with 12 bases spanning the gap. Germline CDR1 and CDR2: SGHVS and FNYEAQ. The CDR3 loop is CASSRARDSYEQYF. The CDR3 DNA is TGTGCCAGCAGTCGGGCACGGGACTCCTACGAGCAGTACTTC.